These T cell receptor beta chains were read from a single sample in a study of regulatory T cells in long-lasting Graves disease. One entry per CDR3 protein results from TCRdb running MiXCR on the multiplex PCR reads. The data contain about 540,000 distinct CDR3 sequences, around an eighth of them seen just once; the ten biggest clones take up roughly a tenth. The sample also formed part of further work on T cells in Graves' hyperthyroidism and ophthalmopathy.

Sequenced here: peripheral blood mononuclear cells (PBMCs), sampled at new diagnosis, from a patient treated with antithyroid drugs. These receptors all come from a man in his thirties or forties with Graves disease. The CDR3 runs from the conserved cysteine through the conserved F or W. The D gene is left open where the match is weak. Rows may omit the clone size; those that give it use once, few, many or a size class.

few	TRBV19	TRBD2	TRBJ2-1	CASSIGLAGLHEQFF	TGTGCCAGTAGTATCGGGCTAGCGGGACTACATGAGCAGTTCTTC
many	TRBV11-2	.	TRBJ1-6	CASSLGTPLHF	TGTGCCAGCAGCTTAGGGACGCCCCTCCACTTT
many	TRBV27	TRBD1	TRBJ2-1	CASGRGQGVNEQFF	TGTGCCAGTGGGAGGGGACAGGGGGTTAATGAGCAGTTCTTC
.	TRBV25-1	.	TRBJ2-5	CASSEWGGWETQYF	TGTGCCAGCAGTGAATGGGGGGGCTGGGAGACCCAGTACTTC
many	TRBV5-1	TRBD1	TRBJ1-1	CASTLGTVGTEAFF	TGCGCCAGCACTCTGGGGACAGTCGGAACTGAAGCTTTCTTT
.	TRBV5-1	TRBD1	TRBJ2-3	CATTQGNTQYF	TGCGCCACCACACAGGGGAATACGCAGTATTTT
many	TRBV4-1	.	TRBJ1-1	CASSGGWLNTEAFF	TGCGCCAGCAGCGGGGGGTGGCTGAACACTGAAGCTTTCTTT
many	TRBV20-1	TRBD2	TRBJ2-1	CSLKREEPEQFF	TGCAGTCTTAAGCGGGAGGAGCCTGAGCAGTTCTTC
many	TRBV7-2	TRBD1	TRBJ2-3	CASSSTGGPSDTQYF	TGTGCCAGCAGCTCGACAGGGGGCCCTTCAGATACGCAGTATTTT
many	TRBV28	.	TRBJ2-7	CASTSGALYEQYF	TGTGCCAGCACTTCAGGGGCTCTGTACGAGCAGTACTTC
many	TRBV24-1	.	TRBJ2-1	CATKSPRDYNEQFF	TGTGCCACCAAATCTCCCAGGGACTACAATGAGCAGTTCTTC
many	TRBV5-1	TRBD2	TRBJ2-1	CASSLEGGGIRNEQFF	TGCGCCAGCAGCTTGGAAGGCGGGGGAATCCGAAATGAGCAGTTCTTC
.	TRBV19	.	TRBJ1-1	CASSPSPRTEAFF	TGTGCCAGTAGTCCAAGTCCGAGGACTGAAGCTTTCTTT
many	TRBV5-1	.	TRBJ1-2	CASSSQDYGYTF	TGCGCCAGCAGCTCCCAGGACTATGGCTACACCTTC
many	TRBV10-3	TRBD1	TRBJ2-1	CAISERPGGEQFF	TGTGCCATCAGTGAGCGACCAGGGGGTGAGCAGTTCTTC
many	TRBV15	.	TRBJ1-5	CATSRATGIASPQHF	TGTGCCACCAGCAGGGCTACAGGGATCGCCTCGCCCCAGCATTTT
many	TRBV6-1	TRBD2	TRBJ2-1	CASSETTSGSGLSEQFF	TGTGCCAGCAGTGAAACGACTAGCGGGAGCGGGCTCAGTGAGCAGTTCTTC
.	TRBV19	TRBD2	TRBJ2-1	CASQTSGRKNEQFF	TGTGCCAGCCAGACTAGCGGGAGGAAAAATGAGCAGTTCTTC
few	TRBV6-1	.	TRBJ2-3	CASRAPAGGERDTQYF	TGTGCCAGCAGGGCCCCCGCGGGTGGGGAAAGGGATACGCAGTATTTT
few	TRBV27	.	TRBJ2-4	CASSPVRPPGQLAKNIQYF	TGTGCCAGCAGTCCCGTTCGCCCGCCAGGGCAACTAGCCAAAAACATTCAGTACTTC
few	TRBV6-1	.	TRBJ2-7	CASSPTTGLVRF	TGTGCCAGCAGCCCAACAACGGGATTAGTTCGCTTC
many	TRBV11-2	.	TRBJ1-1	CASSLVATEAFF	TGTGCCAGCAGCTTGGTGGCCACTGAAGCTTTCTTT
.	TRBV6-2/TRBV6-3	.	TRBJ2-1	CASSDSAEHNEQFF	TGTGCCAGCAGTGACTCGGCGGAGCACAATGAGCAGTTCTTC
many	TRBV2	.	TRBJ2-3	CASSPQIYTDTQYF	TGTGCCAGCAGTCCCCAGATATACACAGATACGCAGTATTTT
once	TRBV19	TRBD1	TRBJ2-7	CASTDRGKSHEQYF	TGTGCCAGTACCGACAGGGGGAAGTCCCACGAGCAGTACTTC
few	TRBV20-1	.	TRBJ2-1	CSARDMSPEQFF	TGCAGTGCTAGAGATATGAGTCCCGAGCAGTTCTTC
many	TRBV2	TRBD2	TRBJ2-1	CASSDAFGTSPLNEQFF	TGTGCCAGCAGTGATGCTTTCGGGACTAGCCCTCTCAATGAGCAGTTCTTC
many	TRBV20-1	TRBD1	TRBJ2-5	CSTTGQGPAQYF	TGCAGTACCACCGGACAGGGCCCGGCCCAGTACTTC
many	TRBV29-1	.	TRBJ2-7	CSVEDGRKGYSYEQYF	TGCAGCGTTGAAGATGGGAGAAAGGGGTACTCCTACGAGCAGTACTTC
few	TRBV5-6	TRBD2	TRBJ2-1	CASSHTWLAGAVGEQFF	TGTGCCAGCAGCCATACTTGGCTAGCGGGAGCGGTGGGTGAGCAGTTCTTC
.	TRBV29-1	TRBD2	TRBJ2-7	CSVGLAGGRRGYEQYF	TGCAGCGTAGGACTAGCGGGAGGGCGTAGGGGGTACGAGCAGTACTTC
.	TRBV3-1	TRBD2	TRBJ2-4	CASSQGLALEGTDIQYF	TGTGCCAGCAGCCAGGGACTAGCACTCGAGGGAACAGACATTCAGTACTTC
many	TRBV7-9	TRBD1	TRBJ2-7	CASSRDSTIEQYF	TGTGCCAGCAGCCGGGACAGCACCATCGAGCAGTACTTC
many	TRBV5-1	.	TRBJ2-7	CASSLGIGNPYEQYF	TGCGCCAGCAGCTTGGGGATCGGGAACCCCTACGAGCAGTACTTC
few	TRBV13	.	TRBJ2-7	CASSLEAGYEQYF	TGTGCCAGCAGTTTAGAGGCAGGCTACGAGCAGTACTTC
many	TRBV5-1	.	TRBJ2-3	CASSRTQDDTQYF	TGCGCCAGCTCCCGAACACAGGACGATACGCAGTATTTT
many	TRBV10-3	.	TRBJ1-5	CAISESVAGQPQHF	TGTGCCATCAGTGAGTCAGTAGCGGGTCAGCCCCAGCATTTT